This T cell receptor beta chain was sequenced for a study of blood T cell repertoires in COVID-19. At the level of the study: Collection of acute and convalescent COVID-19 samples took place in the United States, Italy and Spain. The analysed material was cDNA or gDNA that came from T cells, B-cell-depleted T cells, or PBMCs.

Germline-derived CDR1 and CDR2 are SQVTM and ANQGSEA. This CDR3 has 13 residues. The germline V and J ends were trimmed by 4 bases and 2 bases, with 11 bases remaining between them. In the original analysis: The assay estimated nucleated cells by amplifying reference gene primers. The repertoire was sequenced with immunoSEQ multiplex PCR; TCRdb's copy has only in-frame clones and lacks some. V and J calls and clone size are as listed in that table; D and trimming were resolved from the DNA. The table includes about 59,000 clones, under 90% detected once. This clone came up a few times. The chain has TRBV29-1 and TRBJ1-1; D possibly corresponds to TRBD1 (6 bases). The specimen was peripheral blood. The TCR comes from a woman aged 80 or older with active or convalescent COVID-19. For the CDR3, the DNA is TGCAGCGTTGGGAGGACAGCCAACACTGAAGCTTTCTTT. This sequence encodes CSVGRTANTEAFF.